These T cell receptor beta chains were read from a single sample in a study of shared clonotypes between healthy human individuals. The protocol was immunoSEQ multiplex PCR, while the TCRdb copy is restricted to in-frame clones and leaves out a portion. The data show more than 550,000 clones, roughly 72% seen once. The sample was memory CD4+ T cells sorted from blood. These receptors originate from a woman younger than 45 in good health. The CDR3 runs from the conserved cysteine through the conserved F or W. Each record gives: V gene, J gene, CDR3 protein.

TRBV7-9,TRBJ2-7,CASSQTGATYEQYF
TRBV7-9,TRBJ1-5,CASSGGLTEPQHF
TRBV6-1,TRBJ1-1,CASSEKGDTEAFF
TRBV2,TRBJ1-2,CATQSRGPNYGYTF
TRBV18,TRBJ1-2,CASSPVETWGGYTF
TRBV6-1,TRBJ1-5,CASSLSTISNQPQHF
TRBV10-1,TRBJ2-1,CASSPNRDSNEQFF
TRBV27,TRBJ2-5,CASSTPGQGETQYF
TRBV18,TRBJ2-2,CASSLAPGANTGELFF
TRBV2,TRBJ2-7,CASTGLQGVNEQYF
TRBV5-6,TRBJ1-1,CASSLLAGRWDMNTEAFF
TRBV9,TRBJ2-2,CASRRAPGELFF
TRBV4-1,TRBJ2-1,CASTGVRGGTYYNEQFF
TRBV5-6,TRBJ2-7,CASSPESSYEQYF
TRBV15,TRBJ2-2,CATSGDLPGELFF
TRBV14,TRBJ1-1,CASSQVGTDKAFF
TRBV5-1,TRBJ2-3,CASALQKSSDTQYF
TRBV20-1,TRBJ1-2,CSEKGEDGYTF
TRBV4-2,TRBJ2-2,CASSPSRNTGELFF
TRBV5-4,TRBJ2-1,CATRRQPNNEQFF
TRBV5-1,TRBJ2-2,CASSLRTSGGELFF
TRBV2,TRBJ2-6,CASRVGVVSGANVLTF
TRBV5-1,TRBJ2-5,CASQTSGNQETQYF
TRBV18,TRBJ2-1,CASSFPLASGAYNEQFF
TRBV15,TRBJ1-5,CATSTETKLGPQHF
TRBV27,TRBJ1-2,CASTPFVGQGFGYTF
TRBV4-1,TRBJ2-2,CASSQEVAGGLGGELFF
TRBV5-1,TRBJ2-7,CASSLADYSYEQYF
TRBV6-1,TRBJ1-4,CASSEAKGIGTNEKLFF
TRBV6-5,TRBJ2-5,CASSRLGQAQYF
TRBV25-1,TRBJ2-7,CASREGTGGVYEQYF
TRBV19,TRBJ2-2,CATQGMGGSTGELFF
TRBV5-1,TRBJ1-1,CASSLGRGSTEAFF
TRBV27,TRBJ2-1,CASSLFRGSGPQFF
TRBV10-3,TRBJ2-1,CAINDANGRDHNEQFF
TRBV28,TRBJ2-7,CASTNPQGGEQYF
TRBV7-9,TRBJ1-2,CASSLKGDYGYTF
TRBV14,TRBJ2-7,CASSPLDSDYEQYF
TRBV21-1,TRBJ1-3,CASSQTLFPPAGNTIYF
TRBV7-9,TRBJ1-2,CASSSPGQGYFDGYTF
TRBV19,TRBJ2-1,CASRGGSDEQFF